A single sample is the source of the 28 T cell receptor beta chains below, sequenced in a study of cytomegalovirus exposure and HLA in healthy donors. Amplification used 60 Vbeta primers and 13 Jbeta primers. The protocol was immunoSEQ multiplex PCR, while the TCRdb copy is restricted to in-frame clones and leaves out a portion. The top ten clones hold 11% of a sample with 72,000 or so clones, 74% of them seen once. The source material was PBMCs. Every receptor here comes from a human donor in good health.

The CDR3 nucleotides are TGCGCCAGCAGCTTAGGGAGAACGAACACCGGGGAGCTGTTTTTT. Protein product: CASSLGRTNTGELFF. J is TRBJ2-2 and V is TRBV5-1; possibly TRBD2 for D (5 bases). Germline lookup yields CDR1 SGHRS and CDR2 YFSETQ. Trimming removed 2 bases at V and 0 bases at J, with 8 bases between. There are 15 residues in the CDR3.

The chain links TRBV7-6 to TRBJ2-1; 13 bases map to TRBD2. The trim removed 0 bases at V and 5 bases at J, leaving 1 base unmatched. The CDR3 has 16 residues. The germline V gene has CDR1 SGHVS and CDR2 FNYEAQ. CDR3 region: CASSLAGLAGDNEQFF. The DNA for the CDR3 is TGTGCCAGCAGCTTAGCCGGACTAGCGGGGGACAATGAGCAGTTCTTC.

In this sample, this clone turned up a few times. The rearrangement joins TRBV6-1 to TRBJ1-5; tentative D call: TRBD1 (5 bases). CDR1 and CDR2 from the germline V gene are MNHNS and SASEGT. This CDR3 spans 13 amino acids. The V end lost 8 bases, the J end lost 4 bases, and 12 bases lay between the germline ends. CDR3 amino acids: CASSPPGNQPQHF. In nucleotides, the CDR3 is TGTGCCAGCTCACCTCCAGGGAATCAGCCCCAGCATTTT.

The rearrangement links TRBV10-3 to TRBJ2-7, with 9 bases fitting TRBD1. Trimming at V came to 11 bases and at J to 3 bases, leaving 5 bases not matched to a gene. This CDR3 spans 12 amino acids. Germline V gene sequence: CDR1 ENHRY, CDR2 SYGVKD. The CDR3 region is CASGTGLYEQYF. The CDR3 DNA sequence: TGTGCCTCGGGGACAGGGCTCTACGAGCAGTACTTC.

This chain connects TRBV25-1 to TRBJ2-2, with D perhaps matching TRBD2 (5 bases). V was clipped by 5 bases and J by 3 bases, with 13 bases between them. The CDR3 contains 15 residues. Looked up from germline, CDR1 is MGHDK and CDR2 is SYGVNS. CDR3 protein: CASSRPLGDTGELFF. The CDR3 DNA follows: TGTGCCAGCAGTCGTCCCCTCGGGGACACCGGGGAGCTGTTTTTT. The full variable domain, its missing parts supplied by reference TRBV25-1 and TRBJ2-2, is EADIYQTPRYLVIGTGKKITLECSQTMGHDKMYWYQQDPGMELHLIHYSYGVNSTEKGDLSSESTVSRIRTEHFPLTLESARPSHTSQYLCASSRPLGDTGELFFGEGSRLTVL.

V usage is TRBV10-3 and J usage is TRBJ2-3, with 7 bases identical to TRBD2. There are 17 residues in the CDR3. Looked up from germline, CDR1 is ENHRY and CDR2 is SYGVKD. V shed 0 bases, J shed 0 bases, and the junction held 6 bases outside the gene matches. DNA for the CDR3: TGTGCCATCAGTGAGTCGGCTAGCGGAAGAAGCACAGATACGCAGTATTTT. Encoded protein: CAISESASGRSTDTQYF.

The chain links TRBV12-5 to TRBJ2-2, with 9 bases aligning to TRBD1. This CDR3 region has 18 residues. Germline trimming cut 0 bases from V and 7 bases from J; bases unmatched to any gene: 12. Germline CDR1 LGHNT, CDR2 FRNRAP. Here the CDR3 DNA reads TGTGCTAGTGGTTTGGTACACGGGACAGGGTATCAGGGCGGGGAGCTGTTTTTT. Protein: CASGLVHGTGYQGGELFF.

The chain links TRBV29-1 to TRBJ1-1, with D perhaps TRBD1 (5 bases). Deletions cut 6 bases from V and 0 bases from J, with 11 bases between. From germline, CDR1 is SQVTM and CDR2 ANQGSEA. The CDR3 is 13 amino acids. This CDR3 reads CSVSQAMNTEAFF. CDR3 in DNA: TGCAGCGTCTCACAGGCGATGAACACTGAAGCTTTCTTT.

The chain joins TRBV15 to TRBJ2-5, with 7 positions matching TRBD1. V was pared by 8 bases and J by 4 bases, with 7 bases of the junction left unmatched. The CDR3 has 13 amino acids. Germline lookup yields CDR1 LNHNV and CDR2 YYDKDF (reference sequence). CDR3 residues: CATGRWTGETQYF. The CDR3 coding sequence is TGTGCCACCGGTAGATGGACAGGAGAGACCCAGTACTTC.

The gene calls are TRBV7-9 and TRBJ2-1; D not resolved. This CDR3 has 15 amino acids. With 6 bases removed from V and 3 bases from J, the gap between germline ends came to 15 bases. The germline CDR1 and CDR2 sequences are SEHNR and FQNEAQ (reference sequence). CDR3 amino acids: CASSPRLYLYNEQFF. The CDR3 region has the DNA TGTGCCAGCAGTCCGAGGCTTTATCTCTACAATGAGCAGTTCTTC.

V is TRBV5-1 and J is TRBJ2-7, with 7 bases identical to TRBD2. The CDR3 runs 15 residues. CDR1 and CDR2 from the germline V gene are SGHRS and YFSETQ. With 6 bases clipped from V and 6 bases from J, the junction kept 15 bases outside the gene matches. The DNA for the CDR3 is TGCGCCAGCACCCAGACTAGTGGCGGGAGAGTCGAGCAGTACTTC. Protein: CASTQTSGGRVEQYF.

The CDR3, as DNA: TGTGCCAGCAGTTACGGAATGCGGGCTAATGAAAAACTGTTTTTT. This codes for CASSYGMRANEKLFF. The V call is TRBV6-5, the J call TRBJ1-4; no clear D. V was shortened by 2 bases and J by 3 bases, with 10 bases between the two germline ends. CDR3 length equals 15 residues. Germline CDR1 and CDR2: MNHEY and SVGAGI.

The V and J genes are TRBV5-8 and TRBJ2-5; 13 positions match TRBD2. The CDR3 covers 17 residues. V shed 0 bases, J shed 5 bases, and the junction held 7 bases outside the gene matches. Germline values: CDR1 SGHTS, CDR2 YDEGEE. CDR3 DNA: TGTGCCAGCAGCTTGGGGACTAGCGGGAGTGTGGGCGAGACCCAGTACTTC. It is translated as CASSLGTSGSVGETQYF.

DNA for the CDR3: TGTGCCAGCATGGAGCTCGGGGCCTACGAGCAGTACTTC. It specifies CASMELGAYEQYF. The rearrangement uses TRBV27 and TRBJ2-7; the D gene is possibly TRBD2 (5 bases). This CDR3 is built from 13 residues. CDR1 and CDR2 (germline): MNHEY, SMNVEV (reference sequence). V dropped 7 bases and J dropped 2 bases, with 12 bases sitting between them.

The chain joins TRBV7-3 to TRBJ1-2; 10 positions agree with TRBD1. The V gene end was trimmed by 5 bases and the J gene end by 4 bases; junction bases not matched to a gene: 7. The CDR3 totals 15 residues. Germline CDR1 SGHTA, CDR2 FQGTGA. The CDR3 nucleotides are TGTGCCAGCAGCAACACCGGGACAGGGGCCTATGGCTACACCTTC. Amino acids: CASSNTGTGAYGYTF. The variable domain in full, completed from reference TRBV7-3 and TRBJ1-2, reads GAGVSQTPSNKVTEKGKYVELRCDPISGHTALYWYRQSLGQGPEFLIYFQGTGAADDSGLPNDRFFAVRPEGSVSTLKIQRTERGDSAVYLCASSNTGTGAYGYTFGSGTRLTVV.

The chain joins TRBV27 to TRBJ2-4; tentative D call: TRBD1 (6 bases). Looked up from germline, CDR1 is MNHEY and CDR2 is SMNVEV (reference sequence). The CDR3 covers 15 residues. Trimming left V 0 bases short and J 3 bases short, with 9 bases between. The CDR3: CASSLSTGFKNIQYF. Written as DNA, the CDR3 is TGTGCCAGCAGTTTATCGACAGGTTTCAAAAACATTCAGTACTTC.

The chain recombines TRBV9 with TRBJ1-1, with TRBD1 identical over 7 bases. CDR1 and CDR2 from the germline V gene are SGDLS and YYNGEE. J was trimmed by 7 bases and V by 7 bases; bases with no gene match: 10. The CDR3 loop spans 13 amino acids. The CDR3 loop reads CASGETGSGEAFF. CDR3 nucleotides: TGTGCCAGCGGTGAGACAGGGTCTGGTGAAGCTTTCTTT.

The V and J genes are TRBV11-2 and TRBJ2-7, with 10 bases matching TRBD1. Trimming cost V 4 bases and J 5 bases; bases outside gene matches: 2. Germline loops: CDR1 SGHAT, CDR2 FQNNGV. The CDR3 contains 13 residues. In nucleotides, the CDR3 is TGTGCCAGCAGCTCAGGGACAGGGGACGAGCAGTACTTC. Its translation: CASSSGTGDEQYF.

In DNA, the CDR3 is TGTGCCAGCACCGGGACCGGGACTAGTGCCTACAATGAGCAGTTCTTC. Protein sequence: CASTGTGTSAYNEQFF. This chain joins TRBV11-2 and TRBJ2-1, with 8 nucleotides matching TRBD2. The CDR3 totals 16 residues. The germline V gene encodes CDR1 SGHAT and CDR2 FQNNGV. With V trimmed by 7 bases and J by 2 bases, 10 bases remained unmatched. The full variable domain, in which reference TRBV11-2 and TRBJ2-1 provide the parts outside the CDR3, is EAGVAQSPRYKIIEKRQSVAFWCNPISGHATLYWYQQILGQGPKLLIQFQNNGVVDDSQLPKDRFSAERLKGVDSTLKIQPAKLEDSAVYLCASTGTGTSAYNEQFFGPGTRLTVL.

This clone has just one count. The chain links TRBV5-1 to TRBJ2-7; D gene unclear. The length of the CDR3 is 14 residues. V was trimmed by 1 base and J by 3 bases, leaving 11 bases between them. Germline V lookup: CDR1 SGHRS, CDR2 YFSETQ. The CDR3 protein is CASSLITDLYEQYF. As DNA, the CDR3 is TGCGCCAGCAGCTTGATAACAGACCTCTACGAGCAGTACTTC.

The CDR3 DNA reads as TGTGCCTGGAGTCATCGTTGGGCCGGGACAGCCTACAATGAGCAGTTCTTC. It codes for CAWSHRWAGTAYNEQFF. The chain carries TRBV30 and TRBJ2-1, with 7 bases that match TRBD1. The germline V gene has CDR1 GTSNPN and CDR2 SVGIG (reference sequence). There are 17 residues in the CDR3. Germline trimming cut 2 bases from V and 2 bases from J; bases unmatched to any gene: 12.

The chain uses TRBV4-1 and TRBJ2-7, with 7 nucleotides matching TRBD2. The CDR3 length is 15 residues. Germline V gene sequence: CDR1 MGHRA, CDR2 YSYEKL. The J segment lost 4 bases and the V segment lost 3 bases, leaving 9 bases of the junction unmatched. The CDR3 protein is CASSQATSVKYEQYF. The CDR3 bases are TGCGCCAGCAGCCAGGCTACTAGCGTCAAGTACGAGCAGTACTTC.

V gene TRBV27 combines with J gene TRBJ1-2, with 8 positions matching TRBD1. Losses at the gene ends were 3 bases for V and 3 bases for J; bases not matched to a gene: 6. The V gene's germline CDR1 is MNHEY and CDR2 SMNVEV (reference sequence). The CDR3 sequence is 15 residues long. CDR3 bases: TGTGCCAGCAGTTTGTTCGCAGGGGGCGACTATGGCTACACCTTC. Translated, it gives CASSLFAGGDYGYTF.

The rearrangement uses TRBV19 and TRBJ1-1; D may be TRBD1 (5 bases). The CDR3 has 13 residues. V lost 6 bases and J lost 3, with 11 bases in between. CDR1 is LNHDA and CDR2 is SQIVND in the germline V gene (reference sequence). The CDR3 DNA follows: TGTGCCAGTAGCCAGGGCCTCCACACTGAAGCTTTCTTT. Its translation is CASSQGLHTEAFF.

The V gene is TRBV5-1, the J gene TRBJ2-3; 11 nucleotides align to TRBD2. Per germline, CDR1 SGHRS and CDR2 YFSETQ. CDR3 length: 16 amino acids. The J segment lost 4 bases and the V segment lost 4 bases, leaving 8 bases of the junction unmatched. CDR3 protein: CASSTVAGGGADTQYF. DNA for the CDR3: TGCGCCAGCAGCACCGTAGCGGGAGGGGGCGCAGATACGCAGTATTTT.

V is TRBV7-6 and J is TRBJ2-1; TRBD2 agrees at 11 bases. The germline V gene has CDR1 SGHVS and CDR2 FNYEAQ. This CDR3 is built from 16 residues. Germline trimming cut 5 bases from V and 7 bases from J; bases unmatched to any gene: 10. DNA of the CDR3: TGTGCCAGCAGCACGGGACTAGCGGCCTGGGGAAATGAGCAGTTCTTC. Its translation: CASSTGLAAWGNEQFF.

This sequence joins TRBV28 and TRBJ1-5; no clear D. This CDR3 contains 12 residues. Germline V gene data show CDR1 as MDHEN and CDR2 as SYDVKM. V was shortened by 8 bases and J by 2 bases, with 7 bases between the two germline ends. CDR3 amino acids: CASYRGNQPQHF. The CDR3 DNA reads TGTGCCAGCTACAGAGGCAATCAGCCCCAGCATTTT.

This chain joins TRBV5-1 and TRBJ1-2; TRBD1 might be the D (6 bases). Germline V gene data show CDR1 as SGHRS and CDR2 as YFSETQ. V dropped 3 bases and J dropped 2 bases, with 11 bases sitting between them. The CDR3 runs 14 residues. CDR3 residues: CASSSGDGNYGYTF. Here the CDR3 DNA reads TGCGCCAGCAGCTCAGGGGACGGGAACTATGGCTACACCTTC.